The clone carrying this T cell receptor (beta chain) was recorded at least ten times. Its antigen is undetermined. These data originate in a study of CD8 T cells in ankylosing spondylitis. General observations from the study: Significant enrichment of disease-linked clones was reportedly seen in matched ankylosing spondylitis synovial fluid.

Researchers built TCR beta libraries using quantitative 5'-RACE with molecular barcodes. TCRdb re-derived calls from the 5' RACE reads in MiXCR, one entry per CDR3 protein. The table lists about 140,000 distinct CDR3 sequences, 7% to 8% of them singletons. Trimming removed 0 bases at V and 2 bases at J, with 9 bases between. CDR1 and CDR2 from the germline V gene are DFQATT and SNEGSKA (reference sequence). This CDR3 has 14 residues. The sequence derives from a female donor with ankylosing spondylitis or in good health (not recorded which). The sequencing input was blood, either unsorted or a sorted T cell fraction (not recorded which). This rearrangement joins TRBV20-1 to TRBJ2-3, with D unclear. CDR3 region: CSARDASNTDTQYF. CDR3 nucleotide sequence: TGCAGTGCTAGAGATGCTAGTAACACAGATACGCAGTATTTT.